The 2 T cell receptor beta chains below were found in one sample sequenced in a study of OX40 agonist ivuxolimab in advanced cancers. Profiling relied on immunoSEQ multiplex PCR, and the TCRdb table lists in-frame clones only, not all of them. The repertoire consists of fewer than 90,000 clones, with about 91% occurring once and the leading ten covering under 0.25%. Sequenced here: CD4+ or CD8+ T cells sorted from blood, sampled in a trial of the OX40 agonist ivuxolimab. The receptors here all came from an adult with an advanced solid tumor such as melanoma, head and neck, liver or kidney cancer.

The rearrangement links TRBV30 to TRBJ1-6, with a tentative D call TRBD1 (5 bases). The germline V gene encodes CDR1 GTSNPN and CDR2 SVGIG (reference sequence). V was pared by 1 base and J by 4 bases, with 11 bases between. The CDR3 runs 15 residues. This chain's CDR3 is CAWSGGTRYNSPLHF. The CDR3 DNA reads TGTGCCTGGAGTGGCGGGACGCGTTATAATTCACCCCTCCACTTT.

The chain uses TRBV5-1 and TRBJ1-4, with D maybe TRBD1 (6 bases). Germline V gives CDR1 SGHRS, CDR2 YFSETQ. The CDR3 loop spans 14 amino acids. V lost 2 bases, J lost 8 bases, and 13 bases lay in between. CDR3 in DNA: TGCGCCAGCAGCTTCCAGGACAGATCAGAAAAACTGTTTTTT. It codes for CASSFQDRSEKLFF.